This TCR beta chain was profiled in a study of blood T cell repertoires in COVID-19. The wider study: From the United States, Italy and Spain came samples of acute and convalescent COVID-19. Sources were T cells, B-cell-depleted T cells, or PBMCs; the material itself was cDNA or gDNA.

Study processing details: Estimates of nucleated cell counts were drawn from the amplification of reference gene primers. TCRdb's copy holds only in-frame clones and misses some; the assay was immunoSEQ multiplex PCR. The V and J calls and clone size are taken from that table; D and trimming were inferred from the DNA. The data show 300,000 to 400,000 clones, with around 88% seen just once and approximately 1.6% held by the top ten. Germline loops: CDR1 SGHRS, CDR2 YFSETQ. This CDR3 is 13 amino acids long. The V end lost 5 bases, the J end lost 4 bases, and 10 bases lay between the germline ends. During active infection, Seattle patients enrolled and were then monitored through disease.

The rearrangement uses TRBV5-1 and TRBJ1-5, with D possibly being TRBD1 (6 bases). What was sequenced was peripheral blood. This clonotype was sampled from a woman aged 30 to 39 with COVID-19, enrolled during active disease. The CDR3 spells CASRRQENQPQHF. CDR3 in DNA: TGCGCCAGCAGAAGACAGGAGAATCAGCCCCAGCATTTT.